The next 9 T cell receptor beta chains were all read from a single sample in a study of T-cell memory formation after mild COVID-19. From the 5' RACE reads, TCRdb called clonotypes with MiXCR, one entry per CDR3 protein. The data contain fewer than 350,000 distinct CDR3 sequences, roughly 15% of them singletons. Sequencing input: PBMCs or a T cell subset sorted from them (not recorded which). The source is a young man who had mild COVID-19 (a few samples of this study predate the infection). Cell type and time point are not known.

The rearrangement links TRBV6-2 or TRBV6-3 to TRBJ2-3, with D possibly TRBD2 on 6 matching bases. With 8 bases removed from V and 6 bases from J, the gap between germline ends came to 15 bases. From germline, CDR1 is MNHEY and CDR2 SVGEGT. There are 13 residues in the CDR3. The CDR3 nucleotides are TGTGCCAGCGGCTCGGGAGTCGGGGATACGCAGTATTTT. Protein sequence: CASGSGVGDTQYF.

This clonotype showed up many times. CDR3 sequence: CASSHEGYEQYV. The CDR3 region has the DNA TGTGCCAGCAGCCACGAGGGCTACGAGCAGTACGTC. This sequence joins TRBV11-2 and TRBJ2-7, with a tentative D call TRBD2 (5 bases). CDR3 length: 12 amino acids. The V gene's germline CDR1 is SGHAT and CDR2 FQNNGV. Trimming cost V 5 bases and J 3 bases, with 8 bases left between them.

This clonotype has just a few counts. The chain couples TRBV4-3 to TRBJ2-2; 8 bases match TRBD2. The V segment lost 4 bases and the J segment 1 base; nucleotides outside the gene matches: 5. There are 16 residues in the CDR3. CDR1 LGHNA and CDR2 YSLEER come from the germline V gene. The chain's CDR3 is CASSRYSGMNTGELFF. The CDR3 bases are TGCGCCAGCAGCCGCTATAGCGGGATGAACACCGGGGAGCTGTTTTTT.

Many counts were recorded for this clonotype. The gene calls are TRBV7-6 and TRBJ2-1, with no clear D. The CDR3 is 11 amino acids. In germline, CDR1 is SGHVS, CDR2 FNYEAQ. V was clipped by 6 bases and J by 5 bases, with 5 bases between them. The CDR3, as DNA: TGTGCCAGCAGGGGGAACAATGAGCAGTTCTTC. Amino acids: CASRGNNEQFF.

This clonotype was observed many times. At one end the junction does not follow the germline gene, possibly because of a read error. For the CDR3, the DNA is TGTGCCAGCAGCTTAGTTGGAAACACCATATATTTT. Its protein product is CASSLVGNTIYF. The rearrangement uses TRBV12-3 or TRBV12-4 and TRBJ1-3; D is undetermined. The CDR3 consists of 12 residues.

J is TRBJ2-7 and V is TRBV6-1; 14 positions match TRBD2. This CDR3 contains 14 residues. Trimming at V came to 6 bases and at J to 7 bases, leaving 5 bases not matched to a gene. Per the germline V gene, CDR1 is MNHNS and CDR2 is SASEGT. This CDR3 is CASRRLAGGNEQYF. The CDR3 DNA follows: TGTGCCAGCAGACGACTAGCGGGGGGGAATGAGCAGTACTTC.

The V and J genes are TRBV6-5 and TRBJ1-2; the match to TRBD1 covers 10 bases. Unmatched junction bases numbered 9, after V lost 4 bases and J lost 4 bases. The CDR3 is 16 residues long. In germline, CDR1 is MNHEY, CDR2 SVGAGI. CDR3 in DNA: TGTGCCAGCAGTTCTCCCGGGACAGGGGCCGCCTATGGCTACACCTTC. This sequence encodes CASSSPGTGAAYGYTF.

This chain uses TRBV12-3 or TRBV12-4 with TRBJ2-3; perhaps D is TRBD1 or TRBD2 (5 bases each). V shed 3 bases and J shed 8 bases, with 21 bases lying between them. The CDR3 totals 16 residues. DNA for the CDR3: TGTGCCAGCAGTTTCTCCTCGGACGGGACCTCGGGTACGCAGTATTTT. Amino acids: CASSFSSDGTSGTQYF.

Only a few counts were recorded for this clonotype. The rearrangement links TRBV7-3 to TRBJ2-2, with D maybe TRBD2 (5 bases). From germline, CDR1 is SGHTA and CDR2 FQGTGA. V was clipped by 5 bases and J by 7 bases, with 14 bases between them. This CDR3 is 14 amino acids long. In DNA form, the CDR3 reads TGTGCCAGCAGCCTAAGTGCGGGTTTCGGGGAGCTGTTTTTT. Translated: CASSLSAGFGELFF.